Listed below are T cell receptor beta chains from one sample, sequenced in a study of cytomegalovirus exposure and HLA in healthy donors. Measured with immunoSEQ multiplex PCR; TCRdb has only the in-frame clones, and not every one. The table lists some 120,000 clones, over 60% of them singletons. The sequencing input was PBMCs. The receptors were gathered from a man between 18 and 35 years old in good health and CMV-seronegative. Both conserved end residues are part of each CDR3. Fields, in order: V gene, CDR3 protein.

v_gene: TRBV9
CDR3aa: CASRRGQVATGELFF

v_gene: TRBV9
CDR3aa: CASSSPQGLNYGYTF

v_gene: TRBV4-3
CDR3aa: CASSQANMIHTGELFF

v_gene: TRBV9
CDR3aa: CASSGSGFELDEQYF

v_gene: TRBV6-5
CDR3aa: CASSYSFRGPNTEAFF

v_gene: TRBV4-3
CDR3aa: CASSQGAQGGGYEQYF

v_gene: TRBV7-2
CDR3aa: CASRLTGVTEAFF

v_gene: TRBV5-3
CDR3aa: CARSLVAPITDTQYF

v_gene: TRBV6-5
CDR3aa: CASSDLAGVDGQYF

v_gene: TRBV7-9
CDR3aa: CASSSVRELFF

v_gene: TRBV9
CDR3aa: CASSGAGQASYEQYF

v_gene: TRBV18
CDR3aa: CASSPSGTVYGYTF

v_gene: TRBV7-9
CDR3aa: CASSLGTSGRTDTQYF

v_gene: TRBV2
CDR3aa: CASSELGPRTTEAFF

v_gene: TRBV20-1
CDR3aa: CSARAEETQYF

v_gene: TRBV20-1
CDR3aa: CSAARNGELFF

v_gene: TRBV5-1
CDR3aa: CTSSLAPGLEGNEQFF

v_gene: TRBV18
CDR3aa: CASSPFRQAFGETQYF

v_gene: TRBV9
CDR3aa: CASSVVGGDEQYF

v_gene: TRBV6-5
CDR3aa: CASSPGRGREPQHF

v_gene: TRBV5-1
CDR3aa: CASRLRTGEETQYF

v_gene: TRBV27
CDR3aa: CASGRGTDTQYF

v_gene: TRBV5-4
CDR3aa: CASSLGGGNMNTEAFF

v_gene: TRBV9
CDR3aa: CASSRTGGTAEQYF

v_gene: TRBV5-1
CDR3aa: CASSLSGWTNEKLFF

v_gene: TRBV7-2
CDR3aa: CASSPRNPRGNEKLFF

v_gene: TRBV6-5
CDR3aa: CASSISGDSYEQYF

v_gene: TRBV6-5
CDR3aa: CASSRDENRDTQAFF

v_gene: TRBV11-2
CDR3aa: CASSLVAGAGELFF

v_gene: TRBV6-1
CDR3aa: CASSLRGGPGNTIYF

v_gene: TRBV4-2
CDR3aa: CASSLGEGSFTGELFF

v_gene: TRBV21-1
CDR3aa: CASSKARGQGCLHTQYF

v_gene: TRBV6-1
CDR3aa: CASSEQGLAGYNEQFF

v_gene: TRBV6-1
CDR3aa: CASRGQGYQETQYF

v_gene: TRBV15
CDR3aa: CANRSEGSGYTF

v_gene: TRBV30
CDR3aa: CAWSRGPQYNEQFF

v_gene: TRBV19
CDR3aa: CASSIGALKIKNTEAFF

v_gene: TRBV7-9
CDR3aa: CASSPGTGGGEQYF

v_gene: TRBV21-1
CDR3aa: CASSERGKTSYEQYF